Below are 8 T cell receptor beta chains sequenced from a single sample in a study of cytomegalovirus exposure and HLA in healthy donors. The PCR had 60 Vbeta and 13 Jbeta primers. TCRdb's copy holds only in-frame clones and misses some; the assay was immunoSEQ multiplex PCR. The sample has about 160,000 clones, approximately 81% seen once. The sample comprised PBMCs. The receptors shown here come from a woman aged 30 to 39 in good health and CMV-seropositive.

The table lists this clone with a few counts. V is TRBV27 and J is TRBJ1-1; 9 nucleotides match TRBD1. The J segment lost 12 bases and the V segment lost 2 bases, leaving 7 bases of the junction unmatched. Germline V gene data show CDR1 as MNHEY and CDR2 as SMNVEV (reference sequence). The CDR3 contains 13 residues. This chain's CDR3 is CASSLQRGQGTFF. In DNA form, the CDR3 reads TGTGCCAGCAGTTTACAACGGGGACAGGGAACTTTCTTT.

The chain combines TRBV6-4 with TRBJ1-6; D is unclear. Germline V gene data show CDR1 as MRHNA and CDR2 as SNTAGT. V lost 4 bases and J 10 bases, leaving 11 bases between the germline ends. The CDR3 totals 13 residues. As DNA, the CDR3 is TGTGCCAGCAGTGTAACCCTGCTATCACCCCTCCACTTT. It codes for CASSVTLLSPLHF.

In this sample, this clone turned up a few times. This chain links TRBV11-3 with TRBJ2-3; no clear D gene. The V gene lost 1 base and the J gene lost 2 bases, with 10 bases spanning the gap. Germline loops: CDR1 SGHNT, CDR2 YENEEA. The CDR3 runs 15 residues. The CDR3 spells CASSLGNSHTDTQYF. The CDR3 DNA reads TGTGCCAGCAGCTTAGGTAACTCCCACACAGATACGCAGTATTTT.

V is TRBV5-4 and J is TRBJ1-3; D remains ambiguous. The CDR3 totals 14 residues. Germline V CDR1 and CDR2: SGHNT, YYREEE (reference sequence). V was cut by 4 bases and J by 2 bases, with 10 bases left in between. This chain's CDR3 is CASSRGGAGNTIYF. The CDR3 DNA reads TGTGCCAGCAGCCGCGGTGGTGCTGGAAACACCATATATTTT.

This chain joins TRBV7-9 and TRBJ2-7; maybe TRBD2 (6 bases). V was cut by 5 bases and J by 5 bases, with 19 bases left in between. Germline-derived CDR1 and CDR2 are SEHNR and FQNEAQ (reference sequence). CDR3 length equals 15 residues. CDR3: CASSPLGTLSNEQYF. As DNA, the CDR3 is TGTGCCAGCAGCCCACTCGGGACTCTTTCAAACGAGCAGTACTTC.

This clone was detected only once. This sequence joins TRBV7-2 and TRBJ1-1; possible D gene TRBD1, 5 bases. Germline values: CDR1 SGHTA, CDR2 FQGNSA. The CDR3 consists of 15 residues. Trimming left V 4 bases short and J 3 bases short, with 15 bases between. The CDR3 DNA reads as TGTGCCAGCAGCTCCCGACAGTTTGGGGACACTGAAGCTTTCTTT. Translated: CASSSRQFGDTEAFF.

This rearrangement joins TRBV2 to TRBJ2-2; TRBD1 is a possible D gene (6 bases). Germline V gives CDR1 SNHLY, CDR2 FYNNEI. Deletions cut 2 bases from V and 5 bases from J, with 12 bases between. The CDR3 contains 15 residues. The CDR3 here is CASSETGRVTGELFF. The CDR3 region has the DNA TGTGCCAGCAGTGAAACAGGGCGAGTAACCGGGGAGCTGTTTTTT.

The chain recombines TRBV5-8 with TRBJ2-1; 8 nucleotides match TRBD1. Losses at the gene ends were 0 bases for V and 4 bases for J; bases not matched to a gene: 3. Germline CDR1 SGHTS, CDR2 YDEGEE. The CDR3 contains 15 residues. The CDR3, as DNA: TGTGCCAGCAGCTTGGTGGGACAGGTATACAATGAGCAGTTCTTC. This codes for CASSLVGQVYNEQFF.